This is a list of T cell receptor beta chains from one sample in a study of blood T cell repertoires in COVID-19. Some clones are missing from TCRdb's copy, which holds only in-frame ones; the method was immunoSEQ multiplex PCR. The table lists about 200,000 clones, 70% to 85% of them singletons. The material sequenced was peripheral blood. The receptors were sampled from a human donor in a cohort sampled during active COVID-19. The CDR3 runs from the conserved cysteine through the conserved F or W. The D gene is left open where the match is weak. Some rows have no size entry. The others give once, few or many, or a class for an expanded clone.

v_call	j_call	clone_size	d_call	cdr3_length	cdr3_nt	cdr3_aa
TRBV2	TRBJ2-3	NA	TRBD2	16	TGTGCCAGCAGTGATGGGACTAGCGCGATAACAGATACGCAGTATTTT	CASSDGTSAITDTQYF
TRBV4-1	TRBJ2-1	NA	TRBD1	15	TGCGCCAGCAGCTCCAGGGACAGAGGGGCCAATGAGCAGTTCTTC	CASSSRDRGANEQFF
TRBV2	TRBJ2-4	once	NA	15	TGTGCCAGCAGTGATACGGGTCTGGAGAAAAACATTCAGTACTTC	CASSDTGLEKNIQYF
TRBV6-5	TRBJ2-2	NA	TRBD1	15	TGTGCCAGCAGTTTCGACAGGGGTTCGACCGGGGAGCTGTTTTTT	CASSFDRGSTGELFF
TRBV7-9	TRBJ2-3	few	TRBD1	18	TGTGCCAGCAGCTTTACTGCGCTGAGACAGGGTGTAACAGATACGCAGTATTTT	CASSFTALRQGVTDTQYF
TRBV19	TRBJ1-2	NA	NA	15	TGTGCCAGTAGTATGAGGGGGGGCGCGAGCTATGGCTACACCTTC	CASSMRGGASYGYTF
TRBV29-1	TRBJ2-7	NA	TRBD2	16	TGCAGCGTTGAATATGAGACTAGCCGAAGCTCCTACGAGCAGTACTTC	CSVEYETSRSSYEQYF
TRBV10-2	TRBJ2-2	NA	TRBD1	14	TGCGCCAGCAAAGACAGGGGTAACACCGGGGAGCTGTTTTTT	CASKDRGNTGELFF
TRBV9	TRBJ1-4	NA	NA	15	TGTGCCAGCAGCGTAGGGGGCCTACATAATGAAAAACTGTTTTTT	CASSVGGLHNEKLFF
TRBV28	TRBJ2-2	NA	NA	17	TGTGCCAGCAGTCCCACGGTGTGGGTACGGGGCACCGGGGAGCTGTTTTTT	CASSPTVWVRGTGELFF
TRBV6-1	TRBJ2-3	NA	NA	14	TGTGCCAGCAGTGAGCTCCTAAGCACAGATACGCAGTATTTT	CASSELLSTDTQYF
TRBV27	TRBJ2-7	NA	TRBD2	15	TGTGCCAGCAGTTTATCACTAGCGGGAGGGTACGAGCAGTACTTC	CASSLSLAGGYEQYF
TRBV5-5	TRBJ1-4	NA	TRBD1	19	TGTGCCAGCAGCTCGCCGGGACAGGGGGCCGGGGCAACTAATGAAAAACTGTTTTTT	CASSSPGQGAGATNEKLFF
TRBV9	TRBJ2-3	NA	NA	16	TGTGCCAGCAGCGTAGCTGGAGGAGAATCAGCAGATACGCAGTATTTT	CASSVAGGESADTQYF
TRBV7-8	TRBJ2-6	few	TRBD1	17	TGTGCCAGCAGCTTACGCCCACAGGGGTATGGGGCCAACGTCCTGACTTTC	CASSLRPQGYGANVLTF
TRBV5-1	TRBJ2-7	NA	TRBD1	18	TGCGCCAGCACCTCCCTTGGGACAGGGGGCGTTTTTTCCTCCGAGCAGTACTTC	CASTSLGTGGVFSSEQYF
TRBV9	TRBJ2-1	NA	NA	14	TGTGCCAGCAGCGTATCTCCTAGAAACAATGAGCAGTTCTTC	CASSVSPRNNEQFF
TRBV2	TRBJ2-7	NA	NA	15	TGTGCCAGCAGTTCCCAGGGAATTGGCTCCTACGAGCAGTACTTC	CASSSQGIGSYEQYF
TRBV24-1	TRBJ2-7	few	TRBD2	14	TGTGCCGGGGGGTGCAAGCGGGAGGGCTACGAGCAGTACTTC	CAGGCKREGYEQYF
TRBV6-6	TRBJ2-3	NA	NA	15	TGTGCCAGCAGTCTAGACTTACCTAGCACAGATACGCAGTATTTT	CASSLDLPSTDTQYF
TRBV2	TRBJ2-7	NA	TRBD1	15	TGTGCCAGCAGTGACCCACAGGGGTTAAGCTACGAGCAGTACTTC	CASSDPQGLSYEQYF
TRBV7-9	TRBJ2-1	NA	TRBD2	15	TGTGCCAGCAGCTTATTTGCGGGAGTGCTTTATGAGCAGTTCTTC	CASSLFAGVLYEQFF
TRBV15	TRBJ2-7	NA	TRBD2	16	TGTGCCACCAGCGGAAAGACTAGCCCCAGCTCCTACGAGCAGTACTTC	CATSGKTSPSSYEQYF
TRBV5-4	TRBJ2-3	NA	NA	13	TGTGCCAGCATGGGGGGGCTGTCAGATACGCAGTATTTT	CASMGGLSDTQYF
TRBV10-3	TRBJ2-7	NA	TRBD2	12	TGTGCCACCCGGCGGGAGTCCTACGAGCAGTACTTC	CATRRESYEQYF
TRBV7-2	TRBJ2-1	NA	NA	13	TGTGCCAGCAGCTTTACAAGCGGGCGTGAGCAGTTCTTC	CASSFTSGREQFF
TRBV4-2	TRBJ2-7	NA	NA	16	TGTGCCAGCAGCCAAGATCTTGCAACGGTGACCTACGAGCAGTACTTC	CASSQDLATVTYEQYF
TRBV10-2	TRBJ2-2	NA	TRBD2	15	TGCGCCAGCAGGACACTAGCGGACGACACCGGGGAGCTGTTTTTT	CASRTLADDTGELFF
TRBV7-7	TRBJ2-2	NA	TRBD1	16	TGTGCTAGCAGCTCCAACCAGGGACAGGGCACCGGGGAGCTGTTTTTT	CASSSNQGQGTGELFF
TRBV10-2	TRBJ2-7	NA	NA	12	TGCGCCAGCAGTGATCGGGCCTACGAGCAGTACTTC	CASSDRAYEQYF
TRBV4-1	TRBJ2-5	NA	TRBD1	16	TGCGCCAGCAGCCAAGATCCGGGACAGGGACGGGAGACCCAGTACTTC	CASSQDPGQGRETQYF
TRBV7-9	TRBJ1-4	once	NA	15	TGTGCCAGCAGCGGGGAAGGACAGTCGCGCGAAAAACTGTTTTTT	CASSGEGQSREKLFF
TRBV7-2	TRBJ1-6	NA	NA	16	TGTGCCAGCAGCTTAGTTCCGTCAACTTATAATTCACCCCTCCACTTT	CASSLVPSTYNSPLHF
TRBV7-2	TRBJ2-7	NA	NA	13	TGTGCCAGCAGCTTGGACTATATCGGCGAGCAGTACTTC	CASSLDYIGEQYF
TRBV5-4	TRBJ2-6	NA	TRBD1	16	TGTGCCAGCAGCTTGGGTGACAGGGCCGGGGCCAACGTCCTGACTTTC	CASSLGDRAGANVLTF
TRBV4-1	TRBJ2-3	NA	TRBD1	16	TGCGCCAGCAGCCAGTACAGGGGGAGCAATCAACATACGCAGTATTTT	CASSQYRGSNQHTQYF
TRBV19	TRBJ2-5	NA	TRBD1	17	TGTGCCAGTGGGACAGGGCCACTTGCGGGAGCTAGGGAGACCCAGTACTTC	CASGTGPLAGARETQYF
TRBV21-1	TRBJ1-6	once	NA	13	TGTGCCAGCAGCAAGGGCAGCTGTTCACCCCTCCACTTT	CASSKGSCSPLHF
TRBV18	TRBJ2-5	NA	NA	14	TGTGCCAGCTCACCCTTGCCGGGGAAAGAGACCCAGTACTTC	CASSPLPGKETQYF
TRBV4-1	TRBJ2-3	NA	TRBD2	18	TGCGCCAGCAGCCATTATCCCGGAACTAGCGCGAAGAGGGATACGCAGTATTTT	CASSHYPGTSAKRDTQYF
TRBV18	TRBJ2-5	NA	NA	18	TGTGCCAGCTCACCACCGAGGTCCAGGGTACTGGGACAAGAGACCCAGTACTTC	CASSPPRSRVLGQETQYF
TRBV19	TRBJ1-1	NA	TRBD1	14	TGTGCCAGTAGTATAGGGACAGGGGACACTGAAGCTTTCTTT	CASSIGTGDTEAFF
TRBV28	TRBJ1-4	NA	TRBD1	16	TGTGCCAGCAGATCGAGACAGGGGGCCTCTAATGAAAAACTGTTTTTT	CASRSRQGASNEKLFF
TRBV28	TRBJ2-7	NA	NA	13	TGTGCCAGCAGATCCCCGACTAGCTACGAGCAGTACTTC	CASRSPTSYEQYF
TRBV9	TRBJ2-6	NA	TRBD1	17	TGTGCCAGCACCAAGACAGGGGGCATCTCTGGGGCCAACGTCCTGACTTTC	CASTKTGGISGANVLTF
TRBV24-1	TRBJ2-2	NA	TRBD1	18	TGTGCCACCAGCGTAATGGGTAGATTGTGTAGGGGGCTCGGGGAGCTGTTTTTT	CATSVMGRLCRGLGELFF
TRBV9	TRBJ1-6	NA	TRBD1	14	TGTGCCAGCACCTCAGGGGGAAATAATTCACCCCTCCACTTT	CASTSGGNNSPLHF
TRBV28	TRBJ2-6	once	NA	17	TGTGCCAGCAGTAGAGGGCAACTCCGCTCTGGGGCCAACGTCCTGACTTTC	CASSRGQLRSGANVLTF
TRBV12-5	TRBJ1-2	NA	NA	15	TGTGCTAGTGGTTTGGGGTCAGGGGTAGGGTATGGCTACACCTTC	CASGLGSGVGYGYTF
TRBV11-2	TRBJ2-5	NA	TRBD2	16	TGTGCCAGCAGCTCCAGACTAGCGGGAGTTTGGGAGACCCAGTACTTC	CASSSRLAGVWETQYF
TRBV5-5	TRBJ1-4	few	NA	15	TGTGCCAGCAGCAAAAATGGGCTTCATAATGAAAAACTGTTTTTT	CASSKNGLHNEKLFF